This T cell receptor beta chain was identified during a study of read filtering for tumor transcriptome and immune sequencing (dated by TCRdb to between 2020 and 2021). Concerning the study at large: The cohort consisted of around 18 male and under 15 female patients, with a mean age of about 66 years and an age range of about 47 to 90. A main aim was a read-filtering strategy for immune repertoire data, specifically whether clonotypes supported by a single read should be removed. Per sample, about 4.05 to 10.27 million TCR-region mapped reads were obtained with IR-seq, compared with only roughly 85 to 1273 with RNA-seq. After DNase treatment, whole-transcriptome libraries were prepared with the TruSeq RNA Access Library Prep Kit. By revised international staging, under 10 patients were R-ISS I, fewer than 20 were R-ISS II and about 7 were R-ISS III. Using the same bone marrow samples, the study compared TCR repertoires obtained by targeted immune repertoire sequencing with those obtained by bulk whole-transcriptome sequencing.

The sample holds many counts of this clonotype. It has no known antigen specificity. Base qualities are not provided; no much larger clone lies one nucleotide away. Bone marrow was sampled from every patient at the time of active disease. Bone marrow mononuclear cells were isolated by Ficoll-Hypaque density gradient centrifugation. Myeloma plasma cells were removed and CD138-negative cells were collected by negative selection after labeling with CD138 magnetic microbeads on a MACS separator. Flow cytometry on an Attune NxT with CD138 antibodies was used to check the purity of the isolated cells. Total RNA was extracted with TRIzol reagent and quantified with a NanoDrop spectrophotometer. For each patient, paired RNA-seq and IR-seq were run on the CD138-negative bone marrow sample from that patient. The research as a whole found: The sorted CD138-negative fraction was not purified T cells but a mixed bone marrow immune population. Removing single-read clonotypes increased the correlation between IR-seq and RNA-seq shared clonotype proportions. Clonotypes were captured by IR-seq at much higher depth and more reliably than by RNA-seq, and smaller IR-seq throughput was sufficient for identification of most shared clonotypes. In IR-seq, single-read clonotypes were about 81.9% of clonotypes but 3.5% to 4% of total reads; in RNA-seq they were 74.6% of clonotypes and 35% to 55% of reads.

The Immunoverse kit was used to build TCR libraries from about 400 ng RNA, with molecular barcoded adaptors covering alpha/delta and beta/gamma chains. TCR library preparation was performed with the same RNA that was used for transcriptome sequencing. TCR libraries were sequenced on an Illumina HiSeq 4000 with 2 x 150 cycles. The original pipeline was this. With MiXCR, TCR reads were aligned to human V, D, J and C references and assembled into CDR3 clonotypes, with quality filtering and error correction included. Clonotype counts and gene usage diversity were analyzed with the tcR package in R. Raw mapping reads were checked after the RNA-seq reads had been mapped by STAR aligner version 2.5.3a onto the human GRCh37 genome. To test how sequencing depth affects detected clonotypes, IR-seq fastq files were randomly downsampled with Seqtk 1.3. TCRdb ran its own pipeline on the public reads, namely fastp trimming at Q25 and MiXCR clone calling, and kept in-frame beta chains. Each CDR3 protein gets just one entry, which takes the most common genes and DNA from the rows behind it. None of the V and J calls come from the authors' own analysis; TCRdb made them. Within this sample are fewer than 75,000 distinct CDR3 sequences, with roughly 20% of them counted one time only. The leading ten clones occupy approximately 18% of the sample.

Per the germline V gene, MDHEN is the CDR1 and SYDVKM is the CDR2. Spanning cysteine to phenylalanine, the CDR3 consists of 16 amino acids. Only the CDR3 portion is preserved as DNA: 48 bases, with reading frame beginning at the first base. V is trimmed back by 6 bases and J by 2 bases, and the junction contains 11 bases that no gene match accounts for. The clonotype was recovered from a donor aged 40 or over with multiple myeloma. Sequencing was done on a sample of a population of CD138-negative cells sorted from bone marrow. The cell subset or site label, read with the paper, signifies: bone marrow mononuclear cells depleted of CD138+ plasma/myeloma cells by negative magnetic selection. This chain is built from TRBV28 and TRBJ2-7, and TRBD1 matches 9 of the central bases. The DNA reads as follows: TGTGCCAGCAGCCCAAGGTTGGGACAGGGTCCCTACGAGCAGTACTTC. Translation gives CASSPRLGQGPYEQYF.